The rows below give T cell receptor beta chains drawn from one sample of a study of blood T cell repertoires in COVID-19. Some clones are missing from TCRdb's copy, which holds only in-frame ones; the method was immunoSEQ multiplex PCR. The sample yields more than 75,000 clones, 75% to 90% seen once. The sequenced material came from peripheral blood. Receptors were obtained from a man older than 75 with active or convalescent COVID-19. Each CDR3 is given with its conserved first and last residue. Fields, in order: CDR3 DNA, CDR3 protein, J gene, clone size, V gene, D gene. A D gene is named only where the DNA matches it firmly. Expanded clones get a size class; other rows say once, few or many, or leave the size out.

DNA: TGTGCCAGCTCACCACCGAGGAGGACCGGGGAGCTGTTTTTT; CDR3: CASSPPRRTGELFF; J: TRBJ2-2; size: -; V: TRBV18; D: -
DNA: TGTGCCAGCAGTACCGACAGTTACTCTGGGGCCAACGTCCTGACTTTC; CDR3: CASSTDSYSGANVLTF; J: TRBJ2-6; size: -; V: TRBV6-2/TRBV6-3; D: -
DNA: TGTGCCATCAGTGAGTCGGGCCAGAGGGTAGCTGGAAACACCATATATTTT; CDR3: CAISESGQRVAGNTIYF; J: TRBJ1-3; size: -; V: TRBV10-3; D: -
DNA: TGTGCCAGCAGCTATTGGGGGGATTCACCCCTCCACTTT; CDR3: CASSYWGDSPLHF; J: TRBJ1-6; size: -; V: TRBV3-1/TRBV3-2; D: -
DNA: TGTGCCAGCAGTTTCCCGGGACAGCTGGCAAGAGAGACCCAGTACTTC; CDR3: CASSFPGQLARETQYF; J: TRBJ2-5; size: -; V: TRBV6-2/TRBV6-3; D: TRBD1
DNA: TGTGCCTGGAACACACCAGGATATGGCTACACCTTC; CDR3: CAWNTPGYGYTF; J: TRBJ1-2; size: -; V: TRBV30; D: -
DNA: TGTGCCAGCAGCTTGGGGACACAGGGGGAGCTCCACTTT; CDR3: CASSLGTQGELHF; J: TRBJ1-6; size: -; V: TRBV5-5; D: TRBD1
DNA: TGTGCCAGCAGCCCCGGAGGGAGCGGGGGATACAATGAGCAGTTCTTC; CDR3: CASSPGGSGGYNEQFF; J: TRBJ2-1; size: -; V: TRBV7-3; D: TRBD2
DNA: TGTGCCAGCAGCTTAGCCCAGGGGGCCTTCAATGAGCAGTTCTTC; CDR3: CASSLAQGAFNEQFF; J: TRBJ2-1; size: -; V: TRBV7-2; D: TRBD1
DNA: TGTGCCAGCAGCAGGACAGGGGGCTTAGAGACCCAGTACTTC; CDR3: CASSRTGGLETQYF; J: TRBJ2-5; size: -; V: TRBV5-4; D: TRBD1
DNA: TGCAGCGGGCGGGAGGGTGAAAAACTGTTTTTT; CDR3: CSGREGEKLFF; J: TRBJ1-4; size: -; V: TRBV29-1; D: -
DNA: TGTGCCAGCAGCTTGCTTGCGGGAGTTGGTACGCAGTATTTT; CDR3: CASSLLAGVGTQYF; J: TRBJ2-3; size: -; V: TRBV5-5; D: TRBD2
DNA: TGTGCCAGCAGCTTGGATTCTCTGGGGGCGGGCGGCTACACCTTC; CDR3: CASSLDSLGAGGYTF; J: TRBJ1-2; size: -; V: TRBV5-6; D: -
DNA: TGTGCCAGTAGTATAGATCAGGGATACGAGCAGTACTTC; CDR3: CASSIDQGYEQYF; J: TRBJ2-7; size: -; V: TRBV19; D: -
DNA: TGTGCCAGCAGGACGACAGGGGTCACTGAAGCTTTCTTT; CDR3: CASRTTGVTEAFF; J: TRBJ1-1; size: -; V: TRBV28; D: TRBD1
DNA: TGTGCCAGCTCACCCGGACAGGTCGGGTACGAGCAGTACTTC; CDR3: CASSPGQVGYEQYF; J: TRBJ2-7; size: once; V: TRBV18; D: TRBD1
DNA: TGTGCCAGCTCCGGGACAGGGGGTCCCTATTACTACGAGCAGTACTTC; CDR3: CASSGTGGPYYYEQYF; J: TRBJ2-7; size: -; V: TRBV18; D: TRBD1
DNA: TGTGCCAGCATAGGACAGGGACGATCACCCCTCCACTTT; CDR3: CASIGQGRSPLHF; J: TRBJ1-6; size: -; V: TRBV6-5; D: TRBD1
DNA: TGCGCCAGCAGCTTGGGACTAGCGGGAGTCGATGAGCAGTTCTTC; CDR3: CASSLGLAGVDEQFF; J: TRBJ2-1; size: -; V: TRBV5-1; D: TRBD2
DNA: TGCGCCAGCAGCCAGGGACAGCCTGTAGGAAACATTCAGTACTTC; CDR3: CASSQGQPVGNIQYF; J: TRBJ2-4; size: -; V: TRBV5-1; D: TRBD1
DNA: TGTGCCAGCAGGGTTCGGGGACATGCCTATTACGAGCAGTACTTC; CDR3: CASRVRGHAYYEQYF; J: TRBJ2-7; size: -; V: TRBV6-5; D: -
DNA: TGTGCCAGCAGCGTAGCAACCGGGACAGGGGTTGCTGGCTACACCTTC; CDR3: CASSVATGTGVAGYTF; J: TRBJ1-2; size: -; V: TRBV7-9; D: TRBD1
DNA: TGTGCCAGCAGCAGAGGTTGGCGCCAGCCCCAGCATTTT; CDR3: CASSRGWRQPQHF; J: TRBJ1-5; size: once; V: TRBV5-6; D: -
DNA: TGTGCCAGCAGCTTGGAAGCGGGGAGCCAAGAGACCCAGTACTTC; CDR3: CASSLEAGSQETQYF; J: TRBJ2-5; size: -; V: TRBV5-4; D: TRBD2
DNA: TGTGCCAGCAGCAAAGTAGCGAGGACAGGGATGAATCAGCCCCAGCATTTT; CDR3: CASSKVARTGMNQPQHF; J: TRBJ1-5; size: -; V: TRBV21-1; D: -
DNA: TGTGCCAGCAGTAGACAACCGGGACTAACAAACAATGAGCAGTTCTTC; CDR3: CASSRQPGLTNNEQFF; J: TRBJ2-1; size: -; V: TRBV2; D: TRBD2
DNA: TGTGCCAGCAGCGTAGGTCAATCGAGCTCCTACAATGAGCAGTTCTTC; CDR3: CASSVGQSSSYNEQFF; J: TRBJ2-1; size: -; V: TRBV9; D: -
DNA: TGTGCCAGCAGCTTGGGTGCTGTAGAAACCTTC; CDR3: CASSLGAVETF; J: TRBJ1-2; size: -; V: TRBV5-4; D: -
DNA: TGTGCCAGCAGCTTACGGGGGTTTGGCTACACCTTC; CDR3: CASSLRGFGYTF; J: TRBJ1-2; size: -; V: TRBV7-2; D: -
DNA: TGTGCCTGGACTCAGGGGTTCGTCTCAGATACGCAGTATTTT; CDR3: CAWTQGFVSDTQYF; J: TRBJ2-3; size: once; V: TRBV30; D: -
DNA: TGTGCCAGTAGTATTTTGGCTAGCGGGAGGTACCACGAGCAGTACTTC; CDR3: CASSILASGRYHEQYF; J: TRBJ2-7; size: -; V: TRBV19; D: TRBD2
DNA: TGTGCCAGCAGCTTGCGGGAGGGGGCCGGAACTGAAGCTTTCTTT; CDR3: CASSLREGAGTEAFF; J: TRBJ1-1; size: -; V: TRBV5-6; D: TRBD1
DNA: TGTGCCAGCAGTATGGACAGGGGGGCCCTCGATGAAAAACTGTTTTTT; CDR3: CASSMDRGALDEKLFF; J: TRBJ1-4; size: -; V: TRBV28; D: TRBD1
DNA: TGTGCCAGCAGGCCCCGGGGGGATACGGCCAATCAGCCCCAGCATTTT; CDR3: CASRPRGDTANQPQHF; J: TRBJ1-5; size: -; V: TRBV27; D: -
DNA: TGTGCCAGCAGTTCGCATGACAGGGGTGGACCCCTCCACTTT; CDR3: CASSSHDRGGPLHF; J: TRBJ1-6; size: -; V: TRBV6-5; D: TRBD1
DNA: TGTGCCAGCAGTGACTCGAGCGGGAGCGGAAGGTATGAGCAGTTCTTC; CDR3: CASSDSSGSGRYEQFF; J: TRBJ2-1; size: -; V: TRBV6-4; D: TRBD2
DNA: TGTGCCAGCAGCTTAACCGAAGACCGCTCTAGTCCCCAGCATTTT; CDR3: CASSLTEDRSSPQHF; J: TRBJ1-5; size: -; V: TRBV7-2; D: -
DNA: TGTGCCACCGACAGGGGCCTTGGCCACGAGCAGTACTTC; CDR3: CATDRGLGHEQYF; J: TRBJ2-7; size: -; V: TRBV25-1; D: TRBD1
DNA: TGTGCCAGTAGTAGGGACAGGGGGCTCACCGGGGAGCTGTTTTTT; CDR3: CASSRDRGLTGELFF; J: TRBJ2-2; size: -; V: TRBV19; D: TRBD1
DNA: TGTGCCAGCAGCCCACCGGGACAGCTGAACACTGAAGCTTTCTTT; CDR3: CASSPPGQLNTEAFF; J: TRBJ1-1; size: -; V: TRBV3-1/TRBV3-2; D: TRBD1
DNA: TGCGCCAGCAGCCAAGATTCCACTCTCTCCTACAATGAGCAGTTCTTC; CDR3: CASSQDSTLSYNEQFF; J: TRBJ2-1; size: -; V: TRBV4-1; D: -
DNA: TGTGCCAGCAGTGCCCGGACAGGGGCTGAGCAGTTCTTC; CDR3: CASSARTGAEQFF; J: TRBJ2-1; size: -; V: TRBV12-3/TRBV12-4; D: TRBD1
DNA: TGTGCCAGTAGTAAGGACGGGGGATCCAACTATGGCTACACCTTC; CDR3: CASSKDGGSNYGYTF; J: TRBJ1-2; size: -; V: TRBV19; D: -